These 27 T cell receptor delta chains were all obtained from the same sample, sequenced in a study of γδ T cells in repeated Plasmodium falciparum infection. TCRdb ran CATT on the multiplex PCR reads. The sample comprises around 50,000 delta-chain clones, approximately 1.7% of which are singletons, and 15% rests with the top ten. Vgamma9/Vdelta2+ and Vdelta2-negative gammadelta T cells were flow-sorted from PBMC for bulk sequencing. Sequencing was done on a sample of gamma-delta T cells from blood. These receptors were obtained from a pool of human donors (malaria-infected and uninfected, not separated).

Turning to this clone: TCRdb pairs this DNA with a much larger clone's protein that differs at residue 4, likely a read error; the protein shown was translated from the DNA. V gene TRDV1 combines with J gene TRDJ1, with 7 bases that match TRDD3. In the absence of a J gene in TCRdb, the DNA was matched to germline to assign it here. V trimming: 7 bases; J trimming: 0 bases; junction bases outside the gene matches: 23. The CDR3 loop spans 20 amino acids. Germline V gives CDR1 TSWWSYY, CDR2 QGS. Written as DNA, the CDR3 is TGTGCTCTTGAGGACCCAAGCTGGGGGCAACCCCGGGGGTACACCGATAAACTCATCTTT. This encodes CALEDPSWGQPRGYTDKLIF.

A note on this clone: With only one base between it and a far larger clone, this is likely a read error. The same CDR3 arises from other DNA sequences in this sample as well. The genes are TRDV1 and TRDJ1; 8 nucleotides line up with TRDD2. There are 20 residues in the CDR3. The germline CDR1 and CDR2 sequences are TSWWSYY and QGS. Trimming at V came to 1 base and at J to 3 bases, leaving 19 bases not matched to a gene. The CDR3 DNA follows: TGTGCTCTTGGGGAACCACTCTTCCTACATTTGGGAATACCTTCCGATAAACTCATCTTT. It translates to CALGEPLFLHLGIPSDKLIF.

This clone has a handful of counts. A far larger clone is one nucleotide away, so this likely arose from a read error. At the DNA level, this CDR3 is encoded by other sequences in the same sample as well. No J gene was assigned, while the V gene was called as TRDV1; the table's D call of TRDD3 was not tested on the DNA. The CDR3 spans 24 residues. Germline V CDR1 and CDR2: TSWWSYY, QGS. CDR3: CALGELLEFVSGWSGGSYTDKLIF. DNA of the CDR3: TGTGCTCTTGGGGAACTATTGGAGTTTGTGTCCGGGTGGTCTGGGGGATCCTACACCGATAAGCTCATCTTT.

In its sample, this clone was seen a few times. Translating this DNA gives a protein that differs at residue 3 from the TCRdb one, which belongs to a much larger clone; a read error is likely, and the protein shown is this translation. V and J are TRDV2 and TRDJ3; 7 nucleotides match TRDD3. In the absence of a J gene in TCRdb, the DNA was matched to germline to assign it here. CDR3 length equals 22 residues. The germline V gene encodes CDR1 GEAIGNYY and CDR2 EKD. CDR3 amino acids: CAYDDVQSEDTNSSWDTRQMFF. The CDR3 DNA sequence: TGTGCCTATGACGACGTCCAATCCGAGGATACGAACTCATCCTGGGACACCCGACAGATGTTTTTC.

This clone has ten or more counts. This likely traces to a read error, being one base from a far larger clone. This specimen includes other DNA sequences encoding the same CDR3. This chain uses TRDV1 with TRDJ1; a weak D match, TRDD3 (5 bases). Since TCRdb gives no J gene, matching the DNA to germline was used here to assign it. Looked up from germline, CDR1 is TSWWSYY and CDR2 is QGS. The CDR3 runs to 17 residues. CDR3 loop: CALRELRPGGGHFKLIF. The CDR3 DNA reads TGTGCTCTTAGGGAGCTCAGGCCCGGCGGGGGCCACTTTAAACTCATCTTT.

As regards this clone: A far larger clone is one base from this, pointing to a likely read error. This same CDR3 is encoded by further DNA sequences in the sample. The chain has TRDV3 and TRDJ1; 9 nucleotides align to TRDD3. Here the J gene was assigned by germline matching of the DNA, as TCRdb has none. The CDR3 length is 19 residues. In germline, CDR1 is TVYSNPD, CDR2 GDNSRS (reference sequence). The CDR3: CALSGYWGDTTPYADKLIF. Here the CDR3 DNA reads TGTGCCCTTAGTGGATACTGGGGGGATACCACGCCCTACGCCGATAAACTCATCTTT. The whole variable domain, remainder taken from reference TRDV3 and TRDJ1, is CDKVTQSSPDQTVASGSEVVLLCTYDTVYSNPDLFWYRIRPDYSFQFVFYGDNSRSEGADFTQGRFSVKHILTQKAFHLVISPVRTEDSATYYCALSGYWGDTTPYADKLIFGKGTRVTVEP.

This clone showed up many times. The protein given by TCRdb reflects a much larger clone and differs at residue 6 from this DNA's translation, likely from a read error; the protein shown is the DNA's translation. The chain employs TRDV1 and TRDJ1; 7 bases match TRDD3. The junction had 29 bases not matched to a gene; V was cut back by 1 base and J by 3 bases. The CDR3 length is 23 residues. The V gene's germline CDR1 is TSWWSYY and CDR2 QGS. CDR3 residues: CALGEPCSKDTRILSLSPDKLIF. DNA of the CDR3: TGTGCTCTTGGGGAACCTTGTTCGAAGGATACGCGTATCCTGAGTTTGAGCCCCGATAAACTCATCTTT.

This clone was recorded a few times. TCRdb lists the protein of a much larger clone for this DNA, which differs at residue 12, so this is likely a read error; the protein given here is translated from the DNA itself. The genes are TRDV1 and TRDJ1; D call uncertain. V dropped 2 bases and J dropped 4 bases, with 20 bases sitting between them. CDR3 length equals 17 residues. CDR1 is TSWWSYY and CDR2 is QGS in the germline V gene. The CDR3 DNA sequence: TGTGCTCTTGGGGAAGGAACAAGGAGCCCGTCCTTCGATAAACTCATCTTT. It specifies CALGEGTRSPSFDKLIF.

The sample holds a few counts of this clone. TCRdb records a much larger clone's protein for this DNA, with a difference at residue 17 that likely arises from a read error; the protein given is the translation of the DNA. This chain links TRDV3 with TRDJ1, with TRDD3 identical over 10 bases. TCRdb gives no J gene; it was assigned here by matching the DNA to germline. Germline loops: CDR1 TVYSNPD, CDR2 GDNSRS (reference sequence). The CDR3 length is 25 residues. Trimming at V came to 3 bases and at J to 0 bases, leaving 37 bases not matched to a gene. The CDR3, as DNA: TGTGCCTTCCCACTAAGCTTCCACGTTCTACATTCGGTACTGGGGGATGAGGAGCACACCGATAAACTCATCTTT. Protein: CAFPLSFHVLHSVLGDEEHTDKLIF.

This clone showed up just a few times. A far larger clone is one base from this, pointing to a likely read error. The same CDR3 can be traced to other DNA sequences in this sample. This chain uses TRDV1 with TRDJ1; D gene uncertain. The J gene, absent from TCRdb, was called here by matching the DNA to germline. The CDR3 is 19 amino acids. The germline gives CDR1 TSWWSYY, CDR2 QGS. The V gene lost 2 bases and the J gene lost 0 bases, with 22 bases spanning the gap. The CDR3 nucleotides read TGTGCTCTTGGGGAAAGCCCTCCACTCCGTCCACCGTACACCGATAAACTCATCTTT. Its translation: CALGESPPLRPPYTDKLIF.

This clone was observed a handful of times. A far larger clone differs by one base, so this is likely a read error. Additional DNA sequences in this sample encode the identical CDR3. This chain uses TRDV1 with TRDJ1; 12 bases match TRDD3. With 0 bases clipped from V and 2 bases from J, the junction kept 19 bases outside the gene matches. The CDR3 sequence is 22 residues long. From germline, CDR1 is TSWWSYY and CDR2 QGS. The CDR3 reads CALGELQILWRTGGYLTDKLIF. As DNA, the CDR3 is TGTGCTCTTGGGGAACTTCAGATCCTATGGAGAACTGGGGGATACCTGACCGATAAACTCATCTTT.

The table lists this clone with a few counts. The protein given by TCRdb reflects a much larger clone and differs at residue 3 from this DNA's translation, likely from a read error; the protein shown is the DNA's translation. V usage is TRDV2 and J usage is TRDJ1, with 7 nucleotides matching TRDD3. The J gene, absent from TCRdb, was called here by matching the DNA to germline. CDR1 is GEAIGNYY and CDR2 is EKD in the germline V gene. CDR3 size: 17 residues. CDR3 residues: CAGDNRLLGFNTDKLIF. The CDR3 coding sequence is TGTGCCGGTGACAACCGCCTACTGGGGTTTAACACCGATAAACTCATCTTT.

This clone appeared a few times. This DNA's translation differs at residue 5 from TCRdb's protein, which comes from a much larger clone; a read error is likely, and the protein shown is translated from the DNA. The CDR3 is CALGGTQITSYAGDTLTAKLIF. The CDR3, as DNA: TGTGCTCTTGGGGGAACCCAAATTACTTCCTACGCGGGGGACACCCTCACCGCTAAACTCATCTTT. The chain is built from TRDV1 and TRDJ1, with 8 bases aligning to TRDD2. The CDR3 contains 22 residues. Per germline, CDR1 TSWWSYY and CDR2 QGS.

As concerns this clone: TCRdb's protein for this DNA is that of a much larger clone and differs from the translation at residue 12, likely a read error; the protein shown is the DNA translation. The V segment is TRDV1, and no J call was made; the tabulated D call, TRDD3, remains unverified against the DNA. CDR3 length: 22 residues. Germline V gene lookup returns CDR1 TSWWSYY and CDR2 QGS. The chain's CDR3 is CALGEPRRRDTWTPFHSDKVIF. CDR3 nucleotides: TGTGCTCTTGGGGAACCTCGGAGAAGAGATACGTGGACACCATTCCACAGCGATAAAGTCATCTTT.

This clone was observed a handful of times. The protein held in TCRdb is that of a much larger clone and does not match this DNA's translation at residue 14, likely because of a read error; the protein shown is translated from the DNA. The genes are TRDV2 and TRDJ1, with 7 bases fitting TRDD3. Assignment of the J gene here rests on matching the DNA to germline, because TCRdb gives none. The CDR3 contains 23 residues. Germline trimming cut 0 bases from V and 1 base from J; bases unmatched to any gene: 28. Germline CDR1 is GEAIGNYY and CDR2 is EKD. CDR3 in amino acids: CACDTVGSAVKGGCAAATDKLIF. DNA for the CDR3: TGTGCCTGTGACACCGTTGGTAGCGCGGTAAAAGGGGGATGCGCAGCCGCCACCGATAAACTCATCTTT.

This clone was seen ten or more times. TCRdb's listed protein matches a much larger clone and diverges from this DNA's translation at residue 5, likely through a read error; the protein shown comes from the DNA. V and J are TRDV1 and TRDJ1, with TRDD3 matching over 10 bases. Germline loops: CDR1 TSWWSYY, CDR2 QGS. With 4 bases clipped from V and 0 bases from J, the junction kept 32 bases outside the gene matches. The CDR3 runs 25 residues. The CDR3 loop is CALGAQGLSPFFWGITSGYTDKLIF. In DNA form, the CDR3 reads TGTGCTCTTGGGGCTCAAGGCCTTTCACCTTTTTTCTGGGGGATAACATCTGGATACACCGATAAACTCATCTTT.

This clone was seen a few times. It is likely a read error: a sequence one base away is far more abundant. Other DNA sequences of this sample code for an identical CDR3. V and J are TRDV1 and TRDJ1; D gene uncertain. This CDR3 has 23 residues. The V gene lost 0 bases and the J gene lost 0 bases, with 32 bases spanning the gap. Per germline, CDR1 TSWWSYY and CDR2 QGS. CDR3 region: CALGELITKFSSPEGPYTDKLIF. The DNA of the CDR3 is TGTGCTCTTGGGGAACTAATAACAAAGTTTAGCTCCCCCGAGGGGCCATACACCGATAAACTCATCTTT.

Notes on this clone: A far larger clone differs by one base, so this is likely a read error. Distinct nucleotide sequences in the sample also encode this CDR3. In DNA, the CDR3 is TGTGCTCTTGGGGAACTTAGTCATGGGTTCCTAAGGGAGCCGTACTGGGGGATACGTAGGGCGTACACCGATAAGCTCATCTTT. This encodes CALGELSHGFLREPYWGIRRAYTDKLIF. A V gene of TRDV1 was called, but no J gene was assigned; the table's D call, TRDD3, was not checked against the DNA. Germline values: CDR1 TSWWSYY, CDR2 QGS. The CDR3 extends over 28 amino acids.

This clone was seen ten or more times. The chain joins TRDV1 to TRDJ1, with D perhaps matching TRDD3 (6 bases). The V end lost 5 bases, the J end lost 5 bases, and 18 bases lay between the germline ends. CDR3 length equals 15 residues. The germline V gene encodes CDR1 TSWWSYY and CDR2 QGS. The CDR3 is CALGYTYPLGDKLIF. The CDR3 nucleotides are TGTGCTCTTGGGTACACTTACCCGCTGGGGGATAAACTCATCTTT.

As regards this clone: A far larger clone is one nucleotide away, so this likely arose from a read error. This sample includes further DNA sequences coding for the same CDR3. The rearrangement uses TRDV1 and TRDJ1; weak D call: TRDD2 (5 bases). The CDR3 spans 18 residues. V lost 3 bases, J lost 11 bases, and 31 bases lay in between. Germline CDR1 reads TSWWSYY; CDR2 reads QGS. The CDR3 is CALGDPRPTPLVTGKLIF. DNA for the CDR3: TGTGCTCTTGGGGACCCTAGACCTACACCCCTGGTGACCGGTAAGCTCATCTTT.

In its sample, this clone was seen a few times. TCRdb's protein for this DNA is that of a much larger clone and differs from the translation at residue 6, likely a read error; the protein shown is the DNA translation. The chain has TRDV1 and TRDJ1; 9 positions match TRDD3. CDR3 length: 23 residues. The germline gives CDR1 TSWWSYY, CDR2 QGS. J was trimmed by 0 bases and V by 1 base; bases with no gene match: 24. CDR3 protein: CALGEPSLPEYWGRGWDTDKLIF. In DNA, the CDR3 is TGTGCTCTTGGGGAACCCAGCCTTCCCGAGTACTGGGGGAGGGGTTGGGACACCGATAAACTCATCTTT.

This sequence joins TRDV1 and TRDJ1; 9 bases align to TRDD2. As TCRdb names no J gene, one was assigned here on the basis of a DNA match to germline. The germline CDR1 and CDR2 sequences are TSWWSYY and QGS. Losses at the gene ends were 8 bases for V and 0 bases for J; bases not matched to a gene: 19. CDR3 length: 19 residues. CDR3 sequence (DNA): TGTGCTCTTTTCACCGGCCTTCCTACAAACCGGGCATACACCGATAAACTCATCTTT. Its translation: CALFTGLPTNRAYTDKLIF.

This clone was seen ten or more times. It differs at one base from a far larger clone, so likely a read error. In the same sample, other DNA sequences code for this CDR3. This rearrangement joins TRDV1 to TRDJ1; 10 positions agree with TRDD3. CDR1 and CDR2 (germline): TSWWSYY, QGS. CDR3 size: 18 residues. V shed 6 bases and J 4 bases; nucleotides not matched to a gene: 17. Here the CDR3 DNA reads TGTGCTCTTGGTATCCACGACCATGGGGGGGATACGAACGATAAACTCATCTTT. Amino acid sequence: CALGIHDHGGDTNDKLIF.

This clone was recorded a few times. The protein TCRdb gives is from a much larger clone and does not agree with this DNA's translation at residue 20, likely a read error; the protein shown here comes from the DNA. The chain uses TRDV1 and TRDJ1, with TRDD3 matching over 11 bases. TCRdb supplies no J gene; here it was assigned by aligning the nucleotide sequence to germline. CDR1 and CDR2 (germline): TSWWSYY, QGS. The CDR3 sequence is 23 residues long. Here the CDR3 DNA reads TGTGCTCTTGGGGTCATCCATTTTGTTCCTTACTGGGGGATAAGGGGGTACGCCGATAGACTCATCTTT. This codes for CALGVIHFVPYWGIRGYADRLIF.

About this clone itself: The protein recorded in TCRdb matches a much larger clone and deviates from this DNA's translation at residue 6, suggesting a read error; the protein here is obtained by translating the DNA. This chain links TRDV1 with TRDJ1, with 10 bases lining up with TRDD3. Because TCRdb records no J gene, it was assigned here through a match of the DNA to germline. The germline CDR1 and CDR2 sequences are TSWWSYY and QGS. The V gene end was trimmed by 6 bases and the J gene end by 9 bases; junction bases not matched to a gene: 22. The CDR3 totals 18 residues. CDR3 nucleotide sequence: TGTGCTCTTGGTTCTACCTTACCTCTCTGGGGGATAACGAAGCAACTCATCTTT. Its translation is CALGSTLPLWGITKQLIF.

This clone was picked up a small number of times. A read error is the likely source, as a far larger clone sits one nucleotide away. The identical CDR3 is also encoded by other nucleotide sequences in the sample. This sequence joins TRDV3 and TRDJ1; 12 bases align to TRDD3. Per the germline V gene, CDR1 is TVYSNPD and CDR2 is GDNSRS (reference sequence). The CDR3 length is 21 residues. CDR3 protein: CAFPGTPPWIWGIRGSDKLIF. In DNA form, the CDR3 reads TGTGCTTTCCCAGGAACCCCCCCATGGATCTGGGGGATACGGGGATCCGATAAACTCATCTTT.

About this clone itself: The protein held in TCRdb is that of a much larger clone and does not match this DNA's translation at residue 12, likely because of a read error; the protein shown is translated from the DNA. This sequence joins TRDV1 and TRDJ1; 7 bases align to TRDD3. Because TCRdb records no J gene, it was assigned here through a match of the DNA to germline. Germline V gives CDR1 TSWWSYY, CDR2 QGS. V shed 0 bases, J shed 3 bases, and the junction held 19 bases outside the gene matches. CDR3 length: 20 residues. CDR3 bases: TGTGCTCTTGGGGAACTGATCCTCTCCCTCTGGAGGATACGACCCGATAAACTCATCTTT. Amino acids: CALGELILSLWRIRPDKLIF.